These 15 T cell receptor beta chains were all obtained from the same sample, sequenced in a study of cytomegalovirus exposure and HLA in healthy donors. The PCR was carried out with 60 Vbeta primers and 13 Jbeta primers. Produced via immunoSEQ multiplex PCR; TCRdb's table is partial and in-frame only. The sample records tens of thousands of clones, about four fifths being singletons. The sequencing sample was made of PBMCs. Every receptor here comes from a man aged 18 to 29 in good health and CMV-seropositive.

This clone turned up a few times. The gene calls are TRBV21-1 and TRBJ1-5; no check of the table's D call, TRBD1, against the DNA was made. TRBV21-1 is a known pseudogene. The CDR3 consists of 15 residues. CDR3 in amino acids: CASSNGQVRGQPQHF. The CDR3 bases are TGTGCCAGCAGCAACGGACAGGTCCGAGGTCAGCCCCAGCATTTT.

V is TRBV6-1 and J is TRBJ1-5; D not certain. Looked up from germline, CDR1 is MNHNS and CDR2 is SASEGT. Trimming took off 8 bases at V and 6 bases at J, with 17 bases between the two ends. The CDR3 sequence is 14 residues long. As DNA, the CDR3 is TGTGCCAGCCGGAGTGGACTGGTGGTTCAGCCCCAGCATTTT. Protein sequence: CASRSGLVVQPQHF.

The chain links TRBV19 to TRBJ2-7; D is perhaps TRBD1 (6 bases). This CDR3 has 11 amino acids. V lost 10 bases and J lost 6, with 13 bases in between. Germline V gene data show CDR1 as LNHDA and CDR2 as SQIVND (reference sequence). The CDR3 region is CATIGGGEQYF. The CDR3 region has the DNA TGTGCCACGATAGGGGGTGGCGAGCAGTACTTC.

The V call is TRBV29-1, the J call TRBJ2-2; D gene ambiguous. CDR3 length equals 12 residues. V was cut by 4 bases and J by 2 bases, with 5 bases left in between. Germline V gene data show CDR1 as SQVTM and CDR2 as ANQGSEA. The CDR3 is CSVATNTGELFF. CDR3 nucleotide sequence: TGCAGCGTTGCGACTAACACCGGGGAGCTGTTTTTT.

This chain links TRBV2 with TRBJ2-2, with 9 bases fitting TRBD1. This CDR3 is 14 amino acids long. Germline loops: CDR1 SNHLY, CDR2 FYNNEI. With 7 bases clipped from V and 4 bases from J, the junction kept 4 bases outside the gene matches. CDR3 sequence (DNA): TGTGCCAGCACGGGACAGGGAGGCACCGGGGAGCTGTTTTTT. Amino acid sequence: CASTGQGGTGELFF.

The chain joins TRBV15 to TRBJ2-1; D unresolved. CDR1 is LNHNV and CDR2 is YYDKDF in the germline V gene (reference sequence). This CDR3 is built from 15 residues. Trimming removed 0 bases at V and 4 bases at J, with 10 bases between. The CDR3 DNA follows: TGTGCCACCAGCAGAGATAGTTACAGTTACAATGAGCAGTTCTTC. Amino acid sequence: CATSRDSYSYNEQFF. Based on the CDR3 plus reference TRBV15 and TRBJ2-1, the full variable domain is DAMVIQNPRYQVTQFGKPVTLSCSQTLNHNVMYWYQQKSSQAPKLLFHYYDKDFNNEADTPDNFQSRRPNTSFCFLDIRSPGLGDTAMYLCATSRDSYSYNEQFFGPGTRLTVL.

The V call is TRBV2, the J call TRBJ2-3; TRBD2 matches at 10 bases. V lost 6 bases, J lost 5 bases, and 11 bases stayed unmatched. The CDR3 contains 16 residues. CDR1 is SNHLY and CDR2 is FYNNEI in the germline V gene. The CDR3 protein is CASSPRLAGEGDTQYF. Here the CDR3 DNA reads TGTGCCAGCAGCCCCCGGCTAGCGGGGGAGGGAGATACGCAGTATTTT.

CDR3 residues: CASSDRLAFGETQYF. CDR3 coding DNA: TGTGCCAGCAGCGACCGTCTAGCTTTTGGCGAGACCCAGTACTTC. V is TRBV9 and J is TRBJ2-5, with D maybe TRBD2 (5 bases). From germline, CDR1 is SGDLS and CDR2 YYNGEE. The CDR3 is 15 amino acids. Trimming took off 3 bases at V and 5 bases at J, with 17 bases between the two ends. The full variable domain, with the rest looked up from reference TRBV9 and TRBJ2-5, is DSGVTQTPKHLITATGQRVTLRCSPRSGDLSVYWYQQSLDQGLQFLIQYYNGEERAKGNILERFSAQQFPDLHSELNLSSLELGDSALYFCASSDRLAFGETQYFGPGTRLLVL.

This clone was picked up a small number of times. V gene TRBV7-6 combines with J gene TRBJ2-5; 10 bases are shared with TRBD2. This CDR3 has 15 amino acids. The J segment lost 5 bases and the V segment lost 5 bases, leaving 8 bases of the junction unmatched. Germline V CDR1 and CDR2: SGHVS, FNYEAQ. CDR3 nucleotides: TGTGCCAGCAGCCGGACTAGCGGCCCAGGGGAGACCCAGTACTTC. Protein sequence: CASSRTSGPGETQYF.

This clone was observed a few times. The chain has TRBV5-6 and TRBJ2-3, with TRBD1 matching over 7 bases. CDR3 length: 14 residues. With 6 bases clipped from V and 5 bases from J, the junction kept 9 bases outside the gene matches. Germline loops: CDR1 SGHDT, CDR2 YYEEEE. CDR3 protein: CASTPGQWVDTQYF. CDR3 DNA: TGTGCCAGCACCCCGGGACAGTGGGTAGATACGCAGTATTTT.

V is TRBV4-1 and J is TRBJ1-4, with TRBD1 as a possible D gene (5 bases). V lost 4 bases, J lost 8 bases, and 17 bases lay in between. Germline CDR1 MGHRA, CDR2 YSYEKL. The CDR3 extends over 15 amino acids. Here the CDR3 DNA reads TGCGCCAGCAGCCCCCTAGGTGGGGGAGGGGAAAAACTGTTTTTT. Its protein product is CASSPLGGGGEKLFF.

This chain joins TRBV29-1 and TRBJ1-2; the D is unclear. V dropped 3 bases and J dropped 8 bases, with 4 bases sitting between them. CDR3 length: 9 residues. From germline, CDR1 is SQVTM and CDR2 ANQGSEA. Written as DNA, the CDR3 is TGCAGCGTTGAGGAGGGCTACACCTTC. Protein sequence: CSVEEGYTF. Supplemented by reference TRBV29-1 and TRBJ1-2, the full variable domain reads SAVISQKPSRDICQRGTSLTIQCQVDSQVTMMFWYRQQPGQSLTLIATANQGSEATYESGFVIDKFPISRPNLTFSTLTVSNMSPEDSSIYLCSVEEGYTFGSGTRLTVV.

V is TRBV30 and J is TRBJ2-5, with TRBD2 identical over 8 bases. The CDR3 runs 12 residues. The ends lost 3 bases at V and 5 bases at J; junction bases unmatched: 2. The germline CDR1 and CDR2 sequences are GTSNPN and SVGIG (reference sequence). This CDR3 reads CAWSPGGETQYF. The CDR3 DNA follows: TGTGCCTGGAGCCCGGGAGGGGAGACCCAGTACTTC.

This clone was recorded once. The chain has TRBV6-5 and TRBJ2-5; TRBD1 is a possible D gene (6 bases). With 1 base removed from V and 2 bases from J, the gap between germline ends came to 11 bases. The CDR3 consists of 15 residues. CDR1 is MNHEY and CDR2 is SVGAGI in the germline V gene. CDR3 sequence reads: CASSYFTGLQETQYF. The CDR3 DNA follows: TGTGCCAGCAGTTACTTTACAGGGCTACAAGAGACCCAGTACTTC.

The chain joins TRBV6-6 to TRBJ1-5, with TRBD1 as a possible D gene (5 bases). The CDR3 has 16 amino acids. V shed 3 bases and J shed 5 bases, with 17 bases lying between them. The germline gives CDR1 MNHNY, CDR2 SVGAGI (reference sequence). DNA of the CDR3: TGTGCCAGCAGTTATCCCGGCAGGGAACCCCATCAGCCCCAGCATTTT. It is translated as CASSYPGREPHQPQHF.